Sequencing of this T cell receptor beta chain was carried out in a study of response to subunit inactivated influenza vaccine (dated by TCRdb to 2016 to 2019). For context, the study as a whole: The study used deep quantitative T cell receptor repertoire profiling to track responses to a trivalent subunit inactivated influenza vaccine.

Libraries were prepared through RT-PCR. Sequencing used an Illumina HiSeq 2500. The public reads were quality trimmed at Q25 with fastp and then assembled into clones with MiXCR by TCRdb, keeping productive beta chains. When rows share a CDR3 protein, they turn into one entry using the most common DNA and genes. Present in this sample are hundreds of thousands of distinct CDR3 sequences, approximately 10% of which were seen just once. In total, the top ten clones hold approximately 9.9% of the sample. To note about this clonotype: Which antigen it targets is not known. Base quality data are lacking; no much larger clone is found one base away.

Trimming costs V 3 bases and J 4 bases, and their ends lie 16 bases apart. Based on the germline V gene (reference sequence), the CDR1 and CDR2 sequences are LNHNV and YYDKDF. The CDR3 starts with the cysteine, ends with the phenylalanine, and has 15 residues. The retained sequence is limited to the CDR3, 45 bases, with the frame set at the first base. What the study reported, not specific to this receptor: The authors proposed that each seasonal influenza vaccination may bring in only a limited number of new T cells.

The same data also went into a second study, on T cells expressing NK-cell markers. That second publication adds: 5'RACE template switching, by which a universal primer site and unique molecular identifiers were added, was used to make TCR beta cDNA libraries. TCR beta-chain repertoires were profiled in sorted CD3+CD56+NKG2C+, CD3+CD56+NKG2C- and CD3+CD56-NKG2C+ T-cell subsets from several donors. Among the eight sequenced donors, only one was HCMV-seronegative, while the other seven were HCMV-seropositive. To restrict sorting to alphabetaTCR-expressing T cells, an anti-gammadeltaTCR antibody was added in several experiments. For five or six donors, the dominant CD3+CD56+NKG2C+ clonotypes were among the top 10 CD8+ clonotypes and accounted for roughly 1.0-7.5% of CD8+ T cells. Those dominant clonotypes were again the most abundant among CD3+CD56-NKG2C+ cells in several donors, at about 25-65%. Whether the expanded NKG2C-expressing T cell clones were specific for HCMV antigens remained unclear. The eight sequenced donors were randomly selected healthy volunteers, three men and five women. HCMV serostatus was determined by detecting HCMV-specific IgG in serum with a commercial ELISA kit. Ficoll density gradient centrifugation was used to isolate peripheral blood mononuclear cells from blood. For several donors, bulk peripheral blood T-cell repertoires were additionally sequenced from unsorted PBMC. cDNA synthesis was primed from the TCR beta constant segment and was followed by two successive PCR amplification steps. Illumina HiSeq 2000/2500, MiSeq or NextSeq was used to sequence libraries as 2 x 150 bp reads. MIGEC was used to demultiplex reads and group reads by UMI, and MiTCR was used to assemble and quantify clonotypes. To remove erroneous sequences, TCR cDNA sequences were retained only when supported by two or more reads. The tcR package was used for downstream repertoire analysis, with clonotypes matched between fractions based on CDR3 nucleotide sequence plus V segment. Antigen specificity was annotated against VDJdb with VDJmatch, allowing one amino acid substitution in CDR3.

The chain is made from TRBV15 and TRBJ2-7; tentative D gene TRBD2, with 5 bases matching. The source was PBMCs from blood, collected on the day of vaccination. The clonotype comes from a man aged 45-65 years who received an inactivated influenza vaccine. Donor details come from another sample of the same person, matched by shared clones. The nucleotides read TGTGCCACCAGCAGTCCCAGAGGGAGTTCTTACGAGCAGTACTTC. Translated, this is CATSSPRGSSYEQYF.